This T cell receptor beta chain was found in a study of blood T cell repertoires in COVID-19. On the study more broadly: PBMCs, B-cell-depleted T cells, or T cells were the source of the cDNA or gDNA that made up the material.

Original processing notes: The authors estimated nucleated cell counts from reference gene primer amplification. TCRdb keeps only in-frame clones here, not all; method: immunoSEQ multiplex PCR. V and J calls plus clone size are reproduced from that table; the DNA served to infer D and trimming. The sample shows tens of thousands of clones, approximately 85% of them seen only once. Per germline, CDR1 SGHRS and CDR2 YFSETQ. The CDR3 extends over 15 amino acids. The ends lost 4 bases at V and 1 base at J; junction bases unmatched: 5. The genes are TRBV5-1 and TRBJ1-1, with 9 bases fitting TRBD1. The sequencing sample was made of peripheral blood. The receptor comes from a human donor in a cohort sampled during active COVID-19. CDR3: CASSRDRVQNTEAFF. The CDR3 DNA sequence: TGCGCCAGCAGCCGGGACAGGGTCCAGAACACTGAAGCTTTCTTT.